The rows below give T cell receptor beta chains drawn from one sample of a study of monozygotic twins with inflammatory bowel disease. TCRdb reanalyzed the 5' RACE reads, giving one entry per CDR3 protein sequence and no DNA. This sample's clone table lists around 380,000 distinct CDR3 sequences. Sequencing input: blood. The receptor source for this set is a human donor with ulcerative colitis or Crohn's disease, or a healthy co-twin of an affected twin (not recorded which). Both conserved end residues are part of each CDR3. The order of the fields is J gene, V gene, CDR3 protein.

>TRBJ2-3|TRBV7-2
CASSLVTDRGDTQYF
>TRBJ2-1|TRBV4-2
CASSQEGGQFF
>TRBJ2-5|TRBV3-1
CASRPGAGETQYF
>TRBJ1-3|TRBV5-1
CASSYYSGAGNTIYF
>TRBJ1-6|TRBV20-1
CSAEDRGDNSPLHF
>TRBJ2-7|TRBV5-1
CASSPGPLGEQYF
>TRBJ1-2|TRBV5-1
CASSLAVRDGYGYTF
>TRBJ1-5|TRBV20-1
CSASGSGLSQHF
>TRBJ1-1|TRBV6-5
CASSYGEGAFF
>TRBJ2-1|TRBV20-1
CSAPRAGDLYEQFF
>TRBJ2-7|TRBV29-1
CSVTQGYEQYF
>TRBJ1-2|TRBV20-1
CSAPGQRLTDYGYTF
>TRBJ1-1|TRBV30
CAWRANQNTEAFF
>TRBJ2-7|TRBV6-1
CASRPYRGPYEQYF
>TRBJ2-1|TRBV7-9
CASRPSGGVSYNEQFF
>TRBJ1-1|TRBV5-4
CASSSRTGLNTEAFF
>TRBJ2-3|TRBV5-1
CASTKEGSTDTQYF
>TRBJ2-5|TRBV3-1
CASLLGGQETQYF
>TRBJ2-5|TRBV5-1
CASSFGDPEETQYF
>TRBJ2-2|TRBV12-3/TRBV12-4
CASSLRTSGGELFF
>TRBJ2-7|TRBV6-2/TRBV6-3
CASSYGSATYEQYF
>TRBJ2-3|TRBV4-1
CASSQLSSTDTQYF
>TRBJ2-1|TRBV12-3/TRBV12-4
CASSLIGSGVEGFF
>TRBJ1-3|TRBV7-2
CASSLDPPAQGNTIYF
>TRBJ2-1|TRBV29-1
CSSMGAFSEQFF
>TRBJ2-3|TRBV12-3/TRBV12-4
CASSFSGGIDTQYF
>TRBJ1-4|TRBV4-3
CASRRGNEKLFF
>TRBJ2-5|TRBV12-5
CASGLSQETQYF
>TRBJ1-2|TRBV3-1
CASSQGGYYGYTF
>TRBJ2-7|TRBV4-3
CASSQERTTYEQYF
>TRBJ2-2|TRBV28
CASGQLANTGELFF
>TRBJ1-2|TRBV5-1
CASSTGQGRSCTF
>TRBJ1-1|TRBV20-1
CSARGRKLGTEAFF
>TRBJ2-4|TRBV7-9
CASSSPVDRAGNIQYF
>TRBJ1-1|TRBV5-1
CASTFNRDTEAFF
>TRBJ1-5|TRBV18
CASSPFMTDQPQHF
>TRBJ1-2|TRBV7-9
CASSGWDRTYGYTF
>TRBJ2-4|TRBV3-1
CASRSLTEFRTKNIQYF
>TRBJ1-2|TRBV20-1
CSARPRTLIGGYGYTF
>TRBJ2-3|TRBV20-1
CSATLRGATDTQYF